These 21 T cell receptor beta chains share one sample of origin, sequenced in a study of blood T cell repertoires in COVID-19. Data came from immunoSEQ multiplex PCR; TCRdb stores just in-frame clones and leaves some out. The repertoire holds some 220,000 clones, with more than 75% as singletons. The specimen was peripheral blood. These receptors were taken from a woman in her 70s with COVID-19, enrolled during active disease.

The chain combines TRBV27 with TRBJ2-2, with D possibly TRBD2 on 6 matching bases. Germline CDR1 is MNHEY and CDR2 is SMNVEV (reference sequence). The length of the CDR3 is 15 residues. Trimming stripped 5 bases from V and 2 bases from J, with 12 bases between. In DNA form, the CDR3 reads TGTGCCAGCAGTACTACCGGGACTAACACCGGGGAGCTGTTTTTT. Translating gives CASSTTGTNTGELFF.

This chain uses TRBV5-1 with TRBJ2-5; a possible D gene is TRBD1 (5 bases). This CDR3 has 15 residues. V lost 2 bases, J lost 3 bases, and 14 bases lay in between. Germline V gene data show CDR1 as SGHRS and CDR2 as YFSETQ. The CDR3 is CASSLGRVRKETQYF. The CDR3 bases are TGCGCCAGCAGCTTAGGCAGGGTTCGGAAAGAGACCCAGTACTTC.

The chain joins TRBV19 to TRBJ1-1; D ambiguous. The CDR3 has 13 amino acids. Germline CDR1 reads LNHDA; CDR2 reads SQIVND (reference sequence). V was cut by 10 bases and J by 7 bases, with 19 bases left in between. DNA of the CDR3: TGTGCCACCCGGACCTCGGAAGGGAGTGAAGCTTTCTTT. Protein product: CATRTSEGSEAFF.

The chain joins TRBV7-3 to TRBJ2-1; 11 bases align to TRBD2. Trimming cost V 1 base and J 6 bases; bases outside gene matches: 8. Germline V CDR1 and CDR2: SGHTA, FQGTGA. The CDR3 extends over 17 amino acids. This chain's CDR3 is CASSLNTGLAGLNEQFF. In nucleotides, the CDR3 is TGTGCCAGCAGCTTAAATACCGGACTAGCGGGCCTCAATGAGCAGTTCTTC.

The V and J genes are TRBV28 and TRBJ2-2, with TRBD1 matching over 7 bases. Per germline, CDR1 MDHEN and CDR2 SYDVKM. The CDR3 covers 15 residues. With 6 bases clipped from V and 0 bases from J, the junction kept 4 bases outside the gene matches. CDR3 loop: CASRRGGANTGELFF. As DNA, the CDR3 is TGTGCCAGCAGACGAGGGGGCGCGAACACCGGGGAGCTGTTTTTT.

In this sample, this clone turned up a few times. The chain recombines TRBV7-2 with TRBJ1-2, with TRBD1 as a possible D gene (6 bases). The CDR3 sequence is 13 residues long. Germline V gives CDR1 SGHTA, CDR2 FQGNSA. V was trimmed by 5 bases and J by 5 bases, leaving 12 bases between them. CDR3 nucleotide sequence: TGTGCCAGCAGCCCTCCTGGACAGTATGGCTACACCTTC. It codes for CASSPPGQYGYTF.

This chain links TRBV24-1 with TRBJ2-1, with 7 nucleotides matching TRBD1. V was clipped by 3 bases and J by 6 bases; unmatched bases: 10. The CDR3 covers 16 residues. The germline CDR1 and CDR2 sequences are KGHDR and SFDVKD. CDR3 amino acids: CATSDMTGSDFNEQFF. The CDR3 coding sequence is TGTGCCACCAGTGATATGACAGGGTCGGACTTCAATGAGCAGTTCTTC.

The rearrangement joins TRBV28 to TRBJ1-1; weak D call: TRBD1 (6 bases). CDR3 length equals 14 residues. Trimming removed 2 bases at V and 4 bases at J, with 11 bases between. From germline, CDR1 is MDHEN and CDR2 SYDVKM. CDR3 sequence: CASSLVLRGTEAFF. Written as DNA, the CDR3 is TGTGCCAGCAGTTTAGTCCTCAGGGGCACTGAAGCTTTCTTT.

The chain carries TRBV21-1 and TRBJ2-1; the table's D call of TRBD2 was not tested on the DNA. TRBV21-1 is described as a pseudogene. This CDR3 comprises 18 residues. CDR3 in DNA: TGTGCCAGCAGCAAATTGGCTAGCGGGACGAGCTCCTACAATGAGCAGTTCTTC. Translated: CASSKLASGTSSYNEQFF.

The V gene is TRBV3-1 (or the pseudogene TRBV3-2), the J gene TRBJ2-7, with TRBD2 identical over 13 bases. Trimming cost V 6 bases and J 3 bases; bases outside gene matches: 5. The CDR3 sequence is 15 residues long. Germline-derived CDR1 and CDR2 are LGHDT and YNNKEL (reference sequence). CDR3 nucleotide sequence: TGTGCCAGCAGTAGGACTAGCGGGAGTAGCTACGAGCAGTACTTC. The encoded protein is CASSRTSGSSYEQYF.

This chain joins TRBV3-1 (or the pseudogene TRBV3-2) and TRBJ2-3, with TRBD2 matching 15 bases. Germline values: CDR1 LGHDT, CDR2 YNNKEL (reference sequence). Germline trimming cut 1 base from V and 3 bases from J; bases unmatched to any gene: 8. CDR3 length: 19 residues. This chain's CDR3 is CASSQGWTSGRAETDTQYF. In DNA, the CDR3 is TGTGCCAGCAGCCAAGGCTGGACTAGCGGGAGGGCCGAGACAGATACGCAGTATTTT.

Notes on this clone: This same CDR3 is encoded by further DNA sequences in the sample. This chain connects TRBV7-2 to TRBJ2-5; a possible D gene is TRBD1 (6 bases). Trimming stripped 4 bases from V and 2 bases from J, with 8 bases between. CDR3 size: 13 residues. In germline, CDR1 is SGHTA, CDR2 FQGNSA. In DNA, the CDR3 is TGTGCCAGCAGCTCGGGACAACAAGAGACCCAGTACTTC. Translation gives CASSSGQQETQYF.

The chain uses TRBV5-1 and TRBJ2-7; 9 nucleotides align to TRBD1. Germline trimming cut 4 bases from V and 3 bases from J; bases unmatched to any gene: 8. The V gene's germline CDR1 is SGHRS and CDR2 YFSETQ. The CDR3 contains 15 residues. CDR3 in amino acids: CASSTGTGIIYEQYF. The CDR3 coding sequence is TGCGCCAGCAGCACCGGGACAGGGATTATCTACGAGCAGTACTTC.

The chain carries TRBV6-5 and TRBJ1-1, with 7 bases aligning to TRBD1. Germline CDR1 is MNHEY and CDR2 is SVGAGI. The ends lost 5 bases at V and 1 base at J; junction bases unmatched: 4. The CDR3 runs to 14 residues. The CDR3 reads CASSKRQGNTEAFF. CDR3 bases: TGTGCCAGCAGTAAACGACAGGGGAACACTGAAGCTTTCTTT.

There are a few counts of this clone. V and J are TRBV6-5 and TRBJ1-1; D uncertain. Trimming took off 5 bases at V and 1 base at J, with 14 bases between the two ends. This CDR3 is 15 amino acids long. CDR1 is MNHEY and CDR2 is SVGAGI in the germline V gene. CDR3 loop: CASSPTWARNTEAFF. DNA for the CDR3: TGTGCCAGCAGTCCCACCTGGGCCAGGAACACTGAAGCTTTCTTT.

This clone was observed a single time. The chain combines TRBV15 with TRBJ2-3, with 12 bases matching TRBD1. This CDR3 comprises 18 residues. Germline V gene lookup returns CDR1 LNHNV and CDR2 YYDKDF (reference sequence). V gave up 8 bases and J gave up 0 bases; unmatched junction bases: 12. The CDR3 spells CATGGTGGRGTSTDTQYF. As DNA, the CDR3 is TGTGCCACCGGCGGGACAGGGGGCAGGGGGACAAGCACAGATACGCAGTATTTT. The full variable domain, rest sourced from reference TRBV15 and TRBJ2-3, is DAMVIQNPRYQVTQFGKPVTLSCSQTLNHNVMYWYQQKSSQAPKLLFHYYDKDFNNEADTPDNFQSRRPNTSFCFLDIRSPGLGDTAMYLCATGGTGGRGTSTDTQYFGPGTRLTVL.

The CDR3 here is CASSGQNTEAFF. Written as DNA, the CDR3 is TGTGCCAGCAGTGGACAGAACACTGAAGCTTTCTTT. V usage is TRBV28 and J usage is TRBJ1-1, with D possibly TRBD1 on 5 matching bases. The V and J ends lost 5 bases and 1 base respectively, with 5 bases between them. Germline V CDR1 and CDR2: MDHEN, SYDVKM. The CDR3 sequence is 12 residues long.

The chain joins TRBV28 to TRBJ1-5; 10 nucleotides line up with TRBD1. CDR3 length: 16 amino acids. J lost 3 bases, V lost 5 bases, and 7 bases had no gene match. The germline CDR1 and CDR2 sequences are MDHEN and SYDVKM. The CDR3 DNA is TGTGCCAGCAGTGCCCCGGGACAGGGGATCAATCAGCCCCAGCATTTT. The encoded protein is CASSAPGQGINQPQHF.

This clone has only a few counts. This chain connects TRBV27 to TRBJ1-6; D is ambiguous. Trimming stripped 5 bases from V and 0 bases from J, with 8 bases between. The CDR3 has 15 residues. Per germline, CDR1 MNHEY and CDR2 SMNVEV (reference sequence). The chain's CDR3 is CASSPYLSYNSPLHF. The DNA for the CDR3 is TGTGCCAGCAGTCCCTACCTCTCCTATAATTCACCCCTCCACTTT.

The chain uses TRBV3-1 (or the pseudogene TRBV3-2) and TRBJ2-3, with D maybe TRBD2 (5 bases). Germline-derived CDR1 and CDR2 are LGHDT and YNNKEL (reference sequence). This CDR3 comprises 19 residues. With 4 bases removed from V and 5 bases from J, the gap between germline ends came to 28 bases. DNA of the CDR3: TGTGCCAGCAGCCGAGCGTCGTCTAGCTTATCGTCGGTACGAGATACGCAGTATTTT. Its protein is CASSRASSSLSSVRDTQYF.

This clone was observed once. The genes are TRBV2 and TRBJ1-5; D uncertain. Per the germline V gene, CDR1 is SNHLY and CDR2 is FYNNEI. V was trimmed by 8 bases and J by 2 bases, leaving 10 bases between them. The CDR3 extends over 13 amino acids. The CDR3 reads CASAGSRNQPQHF. The CDR3, as DNA: TGTGCCAGCGCGGGTAGCCGCAATCAGCCCCAGCATTTT.